This T cell receptor beta chain was found in a study of cytomegalovirus exposure and HLA in healthy donors. Background on the study: Genotyping showed around 80% of some 400 donors falling in the Caucasian-associated ancestry cluster.

Points on this clone: What it binds is not known.

Broader study findings: In vitro checks showed that a few CMV-associated chains really do target CMV antigens. Sequencing likely generated an artifact that appeared as a cluster of highly shared sequence variants.

The PCR employed 60 Vbeta primers together with 13 Jbeta primers. The table came from immunoSEQ multiplex PCR; TCRdb's copy has only in-frame clones and leaves some out. The sample yields 100,000 to 120,000 clones, about four fifths seen once. Sequencing was done on a sample of PBMCs. The sequence was collected from a man aged 25-40 years in good health and CMV-seronegative.

CDR3 coding DNA: TGTGCCAGCAGTTGGAGCGGGGTTAACACCGGGGAGCTGTTTTTT. Translating it yields CASSWSGVNTGELFF. V and J are TRBV7-9 and TRBJ2-2; 7 nucleotides line up with TRBD2. The ends lost 6 bases at V and 2 bases at J; junction bases unmatched: 6. This CDR3 region has 15 residues. Germline-derived CDR1 and CDR2 are SEHNR and FQNEAQ (reference sequence).